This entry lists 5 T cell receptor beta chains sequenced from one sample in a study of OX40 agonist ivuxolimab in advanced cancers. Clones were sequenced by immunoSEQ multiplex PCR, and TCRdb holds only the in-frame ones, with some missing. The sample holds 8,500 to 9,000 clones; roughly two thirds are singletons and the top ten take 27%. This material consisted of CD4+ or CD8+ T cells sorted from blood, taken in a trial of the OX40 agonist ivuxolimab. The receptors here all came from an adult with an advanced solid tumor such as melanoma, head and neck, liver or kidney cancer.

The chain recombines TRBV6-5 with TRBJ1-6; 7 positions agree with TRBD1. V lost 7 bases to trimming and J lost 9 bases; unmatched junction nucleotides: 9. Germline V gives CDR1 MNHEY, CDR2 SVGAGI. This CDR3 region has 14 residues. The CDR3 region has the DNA TGTGCCAGCACCCCGGACAGGACCTTTTCACCCCTCCACTTT. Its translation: CASTPDRTFSPLHF.

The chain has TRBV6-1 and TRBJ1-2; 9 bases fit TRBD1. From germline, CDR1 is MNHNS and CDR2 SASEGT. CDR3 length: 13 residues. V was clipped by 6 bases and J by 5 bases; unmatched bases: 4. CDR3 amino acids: CASRGTGLYGYTF. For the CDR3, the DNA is TGTGCCAGCAGGGGGACAGGGCTATATGGCTACACCTTC.

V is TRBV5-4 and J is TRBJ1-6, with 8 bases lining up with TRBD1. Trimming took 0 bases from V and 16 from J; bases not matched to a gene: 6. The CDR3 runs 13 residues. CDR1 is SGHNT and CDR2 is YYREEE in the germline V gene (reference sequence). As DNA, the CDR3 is TGTGCCAGCAGCTTGGGCAGGGGGCAGGAACTCCACTTT. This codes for CASSLGRGQELHF.

This chain's CDR3 is CASSQEPLGWGEQFF. The CDR3 coding sequence is TGCGCCAGCAGCCAAGAGCCTCTAGGTTGGGGTGAGCAGTTCTTC. The rearrangement joins TRBV4-1 to TRBJ2-1, with no clear D. This CDR3 is built from 15 residues. V was cut by 0 bases and J by 9 bases, with 15 bases left in between. From germline, CDR1 is MGHRA and CDR2 YSYEKL.

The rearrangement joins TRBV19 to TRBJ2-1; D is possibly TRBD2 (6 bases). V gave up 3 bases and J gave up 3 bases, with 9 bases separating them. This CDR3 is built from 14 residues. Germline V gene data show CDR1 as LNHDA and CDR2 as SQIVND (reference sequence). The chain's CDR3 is CASSMGGDYNEQFF. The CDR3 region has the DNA TGTGCCAGTAGTATGGGCGGGGACTACAATGAGCAGTTCTTC.